The 27 T cell receptor beta chains presented below share a single source sample, sequenced in a study of blood T cell repertoires in COVID-19. Libraries were prepared by immunoSEQ multiplex PCR; TCRdb keeps only in-frame clonotypes and omits some of them. The top ten clones hold just over 1% of a sample with about 350,000 clones, 88% of them seen once. The specimen was PBMCs or T cells enriched from blood (not recorded which). The source of these receptors is a woman aged 30 to 39 who had been exposed to COVID-19.

This clone was seen just once. The V gene is TRBV27, the J gene TRBJ2-2; 12 nucleotides line up with TRBD2. The length of the CDR3 is 14 residues. Per germline, CDR1 MNHEY and CDR2 SMNVEV (reference sequence). Trimming cost V 8 bases and J 4 bases; bases outside gene matches: 2. The CDR3 is CASGGLAGTGELFF. CDR3 bases: TGTGCCAGCGGGGGACTAGCGGGCACCGGGGAGCTGTTTTTT.

The chain couples TRBV6-7 to TRBJ2-3; 12 bases agree with TRBD2. TRBV6-7 is marked as an open reading frame, function uncertain. CDR3 size: 22 residues. V shed 2 bases, J shed 0 bases, and the junction held 18 bases outside the gene matches. The CDR3 loop is CASSYEGTSGPLPSRSTDTQYF. DNA for the CDR3: TGTGCCAGCAGTTACGAGGGGACTAGCGGGCCCCTCCCAAGCCGAAGCACAGATACGCAGTATTTT.

This clone was picked up a small number of times. J is TRBJ1-6 and V is TRBV10-3, with D maybe TRBD1 (6 bases). This CDR3 region has 14 residues. CDR1 is ENHRY, CDR2 SYGVKD, per germline. Trimming took off 2 bases at V and 9 bases at J, with 11 bases between the two ends. The CDR3 loop reads CAISEVRGGSPLHF. The CDR3 nucleotides are TGTGCCATCAGTGAGGTCAGGGGTGGTTCACCCCTCCACTTT.

This chain links TRBV27 with TRBJ2-4, with D hard to call. The germline V gene encodes CDR1 MNHEY and CDR2 SMNVEV (reference sequence). The CDR3 spans 14 residues. Trimming shortened V by 5 bases and J by 5 bases, and 13 bases separated the two germline ends. The CDR3 coding sequence is TGTGCCAGCAGTCCTCCCATACACCAAAACATTCAGTACTTC. Residues: CASSPPIHQNIQYF.

Points on this clone: The same CDR3 can be traced to other DNA sequences in this sample. The chain combines TRBV5-1 with TRBJ2-1, with 13 positions matching TRBD2. In germline, CDR1 is SGHRS, CDR2 YFSETQ. This CDR3 spans 14 amino acids. V shed 3 bases, J shed 8 bases, and the junction held 2 bases outside the gene matches. In DNA, the CDR3 is TGCGCCAGCAGCTGGACTAGCGGGAGTTATGAGCAGTTCTTC. Amino acids: CASSWTSGSYEQFF.

The chain couples TRBV4-1 to TRBJ1-2, with no clear D. Trimming took off 1 base at V and 6 bases at J, with 15 bases between the two ends. The CDR3 covers 15 residues. From germline, CDR1 is MGHRA and CDR2 YSYEKL. The CDR3 loop reads CASSQVENRVDGYTF. The CDR3 bases are TGCGCCAGCAGCCAAGTAGAAAATCGAGTGGATGGCTACACCTTC.

V gene TRBV7-8 combines with J gene TRBJ1-4, with 10 bases that match TRBD1. The germline gives CDR1 SGHVS, CDR2 FQNEAQ. Trimming took 3 bases from V and 7 from J; bases not matched to a gene: 8. The CDR3 contains 16 residues. CDR3 loop: CASSFQPRDRGEKLFF. The CDR3 DNA reads as TGTGCCAGCAGCTTTCAACCCCGGGACAGGGGTGAAAAACTGTTTTTT.

A note on this clone: At one of its ends the junction is not consistent with the germline gene, which may arise from a read error. V is TRBV7-7 and J is TRBJ1-3; D gene unclear. Germline loops: CDR1 SSHAT, CDR2 FNYEAQ (reference sequence). This CDR3 contains 15 residues. CDR3 nucleotide sequence: TGTGCTAGCAGCTTTGACGGCTCGCCGGGGAACACCATATATTTT. Its protein product is CASSFDGSPGNTIYF.

The J gene is TRBJ1-2, the V gene TRBV28, with D possibly being TRBD1 (6 bases). Germline CDR1 and CDR2: MDHEN and SYDVKM. The CDR3 spans 16 residues. V was cut by 3 bases and J by 6 bases, with 20 bases left in between. The CDR3 reads CASSFRNRERGDGYTF. CDR3 bases: TGTGCCAGCAGTTTCAGAAACAGGGAGAGGGGCGATGGCTACACCTTC.

This clone was counted at least ten times. The rearrangement joins TRBV27 to TRBJ2-7, with 8 positions matching TRBD1. V lost 9 bases to trimming and J lost 7 bases; unmatched junction nucleotides: 8. CDR1 is MNHEY and CDR2 is SMNVEV in the germline V gene (reference sequence). The CDR3 is 12 residues long. For the CDR3, the DNA is TGTGCCAGTGGACAGGGTGTGGGAGAGCAGTACTTC. Translated, it gives CASGQGVGEQYF.

The chain employs TRBV10-2 and TRBJ1-4; 7 bases line up with TRBD1. Germline V lookup: CDR1 WSHSY, CDR2 SAAADI. The CDR3 is 14 residues long. V was pared by 2 bases and J by 7 bases, with 4 bases of the junction left unmatched. CDR3 amino acids: CASSEQAGGEKLFF. The CDR3 coding sequence is TGCGCCAGCAGTGAGCAAGCAGGGGGTGAAAAACTGTTTTTT.

This clone was seen a single time. The genes are TRBV5-6 and TRBJ2-1; D might be TRBD2 (6 bases). Trimming took off 3 bases at V and 4 bases at J, with 8 bases between the two ends. The CDR3 spans 13 residues. Germline CDR1 and CDR2: SGHDT and YYEEEE. The CDR3 region has the DNA TGTGCCAGCAGCTCGACTAGTTACAATGAGCAGTTCTTC. Its translation: CASSSTSYNEQFF.

This chain links TRBV19 with TRBJ1-5, with no clear D. Germline V gives CDR1 LNHDA, CDR2 SQIVND (reference sequence). The CDR3 covers 15 residues. V shed 10 bases and J shed 1 base, with 17 bases lying between them. The CDR3 coding sequence is TGTGCCACATGGGCGACCCGAAACAGCAATCAGCCCCAGCATTTT. It is translated as CATWATRNSNQPQHF.

CDR3 sequence: CASGSGVVSPLHF. CDR3 DNA: TGTGCTAGTGGTTCAGGGGTTGTTTCACCCCTCCACTTT. V is TRBV12-5 and J is TRBJ1-6, with a tentative D call TRBD1 (6 bases). Germline CDR1 and CDR2: LGHNT and FRNRAP. This CDR3 region has 13 residues. Trimming left V 4 bases short and J 9 bases short, with 10 bases between.

V usage is TRBV6-5 and J usage is TRBJ2-7; 7 bases fit TRBD1. V lost 7 bases, J lost 4 bases, and 10 bases stayed unmatched. The germline V gene has CDR1 MNHEY and CDR2 SVGAGI. The length of the CDR3 is 14 residues. The CDR3 bases are TGTGCCAGCAATCCGGGACAGCAAGCGTACGAGCAGTACTTC. Its translation is CASNPGQQAYEQYF.

This clone has a handful of counts. The V gene is TRBV9, the J gene TRBJ2-1, with 10 bases aligning to TRBD2. There are 16 residues in the CDR3. Germline CDR1 reads SGDLS; CDR2 reads YYNGEE. Losses at the gene ends were 2 bases for V and 4 bases for J; bases not matched to a gene: 6. CDR3 DNA sequence: TGTGCCAGCAGCGTTGCAGCGGGAGGGCTTTACAATGAGCAGTTCTTC. Protein: CASSVAAGGLYNEQFF.

This sequence joins TRBV6-5 and TRBJ2-7; TRBD1 agrees at 7 bases. Germline CDR1 MNHEY, CDR2 SVGAGI. This CDR3 comprises 13 residues. V shed 8 bases, J shed 9 bases, and the junction held 13 bases outside the gene matches. CDR3 in DNA: TGTGCCAGCCTATTTACAGGGGAAGTGGGGCAGTACTTC. This sequence encodes CASLFTGEVGQYF.

The V call is TRBV3-1 (or the pseudogene TRBV3-2), the J call TRBJ2-3; D is possibly TRBD2 (5 bases). Germline CDR1 reads LGHDT; CDR2 reads YNNKEL (reference sequence). V was pared by 0 bases and J by 4 bases, with 11 bases between. The CDR3 totals 15 residues. The CDR3 region is CASSQDRVASDTQYF. CDR3 nucleotides: TGTGCCAGCAGCCAAGATAGGGTAGCGTCAGATACGCAGTATTTT.

This sequence joins TRBV29-1 and TRBJ2-3; 8 bases agree with TRBD1. The V gene's germline CDR1 is SQVTM and CDR2 ANQGSEA. The CDR3 covers 14 residues. The junction had 4 bases not matched to a gene; V was cut back by 5 bases and J by 0 bases. The CDR3 spells CSVTGTGSTDTQYF. The CDR3 coding sequence is TGCAGCGTTACCGGGACAGGCAGCACAGATACGCAGTATTTT.

This clone was counted a few times. The genes are TRBV24-1 and TRBJ1-2, with D unresolved. Per germline, CDR1 KGHDR and CDR2 SFDVKD. The CDR3 consists of 14 residues. Trimming pared 4 bases from V and 4 bases from J, leaving 12 bases between. This chain's CDR3 is CATSDLSLTYGYTF. CDR3 sequence (DNA): TGTGCCACCAGTGACTTGTCACTTACCTATGGCTACACCTTC.

On this clone itself: The same CDR3 can be traced to other DNA sequences in this sample. This sequence joins TRBV3-1 (or the pseudogene TRBV3-2) and TRBJ1-5; 8 positions match TRBD1. Trimming at V came to 3 bases and at J to 5 bases, leaving 6 bases not matched to a gene. The V gene's germline CDR1 is LGHDT and CDR2 YNNKEL (reference sequence). This CDR3 is built from 15 residues. This CDR3 reads CASSQGTGGHQPQHF. CDR3 coding DNA: TGTGCCAGCAGCCAGGGGACAGGTGGGCATCAGCCCCAGCATTTT.

The chain recombines TRBV19 with TRBJ1-1; D ambiguous. The germline CDR1 and CDR2 sequences are LNHDA and SQIVND (reference sequence). The CDR3 is made up of 15 amino acids. Trimming took off 5 bases at V and 1 base at J, with 14 bases between the two ends. The CDR3 DNA is TGTGCCAGTAGTTCTAGCCGGGGTCCGAACACTGAAGCTTTCTTT. As protein: CASSSSRGPNTEAFF. Filled out from reference TRBV19 and TRBJ1-1, the complete variable domain reads DGGITQSPKYLFRKEGQNVTLSCEQNLNHDAMYWYRQDPGQGLRLIYYSQIVNDFQKGDIAEGYSVSREKKESFPLTVTSAQKNPTAFYLCASSSSRGPNTEAFFGQGTRLTVV.

V and J are TRBV9 and TRBJ1-1; TRBD1 matches 8 bases. Germline lookup yields CDR1 SGDLS and CDR2 YYNGEE. V trimming: 4 bases; J trimming: 4 bases; junction bases outside the gene matches: 9. The CDR3 extends over 15 amino acids. As DNA, the CDR3 is TGTGCCAGCAGCTTCCAGACAGGGGAGATCACTGAAGCTTTCTTT. Translated: CASSFQTGEITEAFF.

The chain carries TRBV6-5 and TRBJ2-7; TRBD2 matches at 10 bases. V gave up 8 bases and J gave up 3 bases; unmatched junction bases: 1. The CDR3 is 12 amino acids. CDR1 is MNHEY and CDR2 is SVGAGI in the germline V gene. The chain's CDR3 is CASRTSGYEQYF. The CDR3 bases are TGTGCCAGCCGGACTAGCGGCTACGAGCAGTACTTC.

This clone is a singleton in its sample. This chain joins TRBV7-8 and TRBJ1-1, with D possibly being TRBD1 (5 bases). Trimming took 5 bases from V and 0 from J, leaving 10 bases between them. The V gene's germline CDR1 is SGHVS and CDR2 FQNEAQ. This CDR3 is built from 14 residues. The CDR3: CASSPDSLNTEAFF. The CDR3 DNA reads TGTGCCAGCAGCCCCGACAGTTTGAACACTGAAGCTTTCTTT.

CDR3 bases: TGTGCCAGCAGTTTATCGTCGGGGAGCGAGACCCAGTACTTC. It codes for CASSLSSGSETQYF. The J gene is TRBJ2-5, the V gene TRBV27; tentative D call: TRBD2 (5 bases). CDR3 length: 14 residues. Germline CDR1 MNHEY, CDR2 SMNVEV (reference sequence). V was shortened by 0 bases and J by 5 bases, with 10 bases between the two germline ends.

The CDR3 DNA reads as TGTGCCAGCAGCCCAGTACAGGGGCTAGGTGGCTACACCTTC. This codes for CASSPVQGLGGYTF. The V gene is TRBV6-6, the J gene TRBJ1-2; 7 nucleotides agree with TRBD1. V lost 6 bases, J lost 7 bases, and 11 bases stayed unmatched. Germline V gene sequence: CDR1 MNHNY, CDR2 SVGAGI (reference sequence). This CDR3 region has 14 residues.